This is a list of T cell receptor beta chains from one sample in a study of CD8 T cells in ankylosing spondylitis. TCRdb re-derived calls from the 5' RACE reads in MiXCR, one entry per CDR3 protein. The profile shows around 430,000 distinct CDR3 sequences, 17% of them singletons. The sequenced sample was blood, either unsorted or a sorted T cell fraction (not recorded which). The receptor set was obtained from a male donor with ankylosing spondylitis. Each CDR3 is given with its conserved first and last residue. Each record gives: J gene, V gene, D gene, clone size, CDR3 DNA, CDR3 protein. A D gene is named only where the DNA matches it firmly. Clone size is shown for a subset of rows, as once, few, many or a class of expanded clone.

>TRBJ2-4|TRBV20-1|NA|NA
TGCAGTGCTAGAGATGGGCAGGTTCGGGCCAAAAACATTCAGTACTTC
CSARDGQVRAKNIQYF
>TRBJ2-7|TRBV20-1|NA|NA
TGCAGTGCTAGAATCGGATACGAGCAGTACTTC
CSARIGYEQYF
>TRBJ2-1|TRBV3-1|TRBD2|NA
TGTGCCAGCAGCCCAATTCTAGCGGTGAATGTCGATGAGCAGTTCTTC
CASSPILAVNVDEQFF
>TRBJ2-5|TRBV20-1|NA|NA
TGCAGTGCGGCCGGGCGGGGCCTACAACAAGAGACCCAGTACTTC
CSAAGRGLQQETQYF
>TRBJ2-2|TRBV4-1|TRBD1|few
TGCGCCAGCAGCCGCCGGCTGGACAGGGAAACCGGGGAGCTGTTTTTT
CASSRRLDRETGELFF
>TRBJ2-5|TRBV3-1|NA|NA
TGTGCCAGCAGCTCTAAGACGGCGCCGGCGGTGGCCCAGTACTTC
CASSSKTAPAVAQYF
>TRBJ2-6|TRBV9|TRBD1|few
TGTGCCAGCAGCCCCCAGACAGGGATTACTGGGGCCAACGTCCTGACTTTC
CASSPQTGITGANVLTF
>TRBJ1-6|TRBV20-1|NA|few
TGCAGTGCTGCCAGGACAAGGGCCGGCAGCTCCTATAATTCACCCCTCCACTTT
CSAARTRAGSSYNSPLHF
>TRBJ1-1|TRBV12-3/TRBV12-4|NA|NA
TGTGCCAGCACCCACGGGGAAAACACTGAAGCTTTCTTT
CASTHGENTEAFF
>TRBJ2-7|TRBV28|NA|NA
TGTGCCAGCAGTTCGGCTCCGGGGGAGCAGTACTTC
CASSSAPGEQYF
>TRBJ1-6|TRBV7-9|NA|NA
TGTGCCAGCAGCTTAAGTTCGGGGCAGGGGAATTCACCCCTCCACTTT
CASSLSSGQGNSPLHF
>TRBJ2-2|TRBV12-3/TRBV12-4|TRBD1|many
TGTGCCAGCAGTCCCGGGACAGGCACCGGGGAGCTGTTTTTT
CASSPGTGTGELFF
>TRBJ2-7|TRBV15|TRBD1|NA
TGTGCCACCAGCAGAGATCTGGACAGGGCCTGGTACGAGCAGTACTTC
CATSRDLDRAWYEQYF
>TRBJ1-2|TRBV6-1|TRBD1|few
TGTGCCAGCAGTGAAGCATGGGAGACAGGGGGTTATTATGGCTACACCTTC
CASSEAWETGGYYGYTF
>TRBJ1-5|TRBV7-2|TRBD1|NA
TGTGCCAGCAGCACCAAGACAGGGACCCAGCCCCAGCATTTT
CASSTKTGTQPQHF
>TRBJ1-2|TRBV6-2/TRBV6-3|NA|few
TGTGCCAGCAGTTACGGGACCACGAACTATGGCTACACCTTC
CASSYGTTNYGYTF